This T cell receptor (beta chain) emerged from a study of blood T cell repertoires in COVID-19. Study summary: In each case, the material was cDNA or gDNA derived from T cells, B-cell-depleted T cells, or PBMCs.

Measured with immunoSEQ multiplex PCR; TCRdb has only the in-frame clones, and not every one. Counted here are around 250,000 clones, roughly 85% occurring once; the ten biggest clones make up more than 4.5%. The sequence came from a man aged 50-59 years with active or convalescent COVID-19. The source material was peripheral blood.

The CDR3 loop is CASSLDRSNEQFF. CDR3 sequence (DNA): TGTGCCAGCAGTTTAGACAGATCCAATGAGCAGTTCTTC. V gene TRBV12-3 or TRBV12-4 combines with J gene TRBJ2-1; D gene uncertain. Between the trimmed V and J ends, which lost 1 base and 6 bases, there was a span of 7 bases. The CDR3 is 13 amino acids.